This TCR beta chain originates from a study of blood T cell repertoires in COVID-19. Some clones are missing from TCRdb's copy, which holds only in-frame ones; the method was immunoSEQ multiplex PCR. The repertoire includes around 250,000 clones, about 90% of them detected once, and 1.2% sits in the top ten. The ends were cut back, 5 bases at V and 0 bases at J, with 8 bases in the middle. This CDR3 has 13 amino acids. Per germline, CDR1 PRHDT and CDR2 FYEKMQ (reference sequence). The chain joins TRBV13 to TRBJ2-7; D possibly corresponds to TRBD1 (5 bases). The TCR comes from a human donor in a cohort exposed to, infected with or recovered from COVID-19 (not recorded which). The donor label of this sample is uncertain. The sample was PBMCs or T cells enriched from blood (not recorded which). In DNA, the CDR3 is TGTGCCAGCAGCCCCAGGGTCTCCTACGAGCAGTACTTC. Protein sequence: CASSPRVSYEQYF.